A selection of T cell receptor beta chains follows, all from one sample in a study of CD8+ T cells in alopecia areata. Clones were sequenced by immunoSEQ multiplex PCR, and TCRdb holds only the in-frame ones, with some missing. Among tens of thousands of clones listed, about 96% were seen once. The specimen comprised CD8+ T cells sorted from blood, sampled at week 0. Source of these receptors: a human donor with alopecia areata. Both conserved end residues are part of each CDR3. Each record gives: J gene, clone size, V gene, D gene, CDR3 DNA, CDR3 protein. A D gene is named only where the DNA matches it firmly. Rows may omit the clone size; those that give it use once, few, many or a size class.

J: TRBJ1-2
size: -
V: TRBV5-1
D: -
DNA: TGCGCCAGCAGCGTACAGGGTTATGGCTACACCTTC
CDR3: CASSVQGYGYTF

J: TRBJ2-5
size: -
V: TRBV5-6
D: TRBD1
DNA: TGTGCCAGCAGCCCCGGACAGGGCAGGGAGACCCAGTACTTC
CDR3: CASSPGQGRETQYF

J: TRBJ2-7
size: -
V: TRBV7-9
D: TRBD1
DNA: TGTGCCAGCAGCTTAGGTGACAGGGATTACGAGCAGTACTTC
CDR3: CASSLGDRDYEQYF

J: TRBJ1-1
size: -
V: TRBV6-5
D: -
DNA: TGTGCCAGCAGTTACTCGGGGAGGAGGAACACTGAAGCTTTCTTT
CDR3: CASSYSGRRNTEAFF

J: TRBJ2-7
size: -
V: TRBV7-9
D: TRBD1
DNA: TGTGCCAGCGGCTCCGGGACAGACTACGAGCAGTACTTC
CDR3: CASGSGTDYEQYF

J: TRBJ2-7
size: -
V: TRBV6-5
D: TRBD1
DNA: TGTGCCAGCAGTTATGGGGACAGGGACTACGAGCAGTACTTC
CDR3: CASSYGDRDYEQYF

J: TRBJ2-4
size: -
V: TRBV5-1
D: -
DNA: TGCGCCAGCAGCTGGAGGGGGGACCTCGGGGCCAAAAACATTCAGTACTTC
CDR3: CASSWRGDLGAKNIQYF

J: TRBJ1-5
size: -
V: TRBV4-1
D: TRBD1
DNA: TGCGCCAGCAGCCAAGACGGGACAGGGAATCAGCCCCAGCATTTT
CDR3: CASSQDGTGNQPQHF

J: TRBJ2-5
size: -
V: TRBV27
D: TRBD2
DNA: TGTGCCAGCACCCCAACGGGACTAGCGGGCGGAGAGACCCAGTACTTC
CDR3: CASTPTGLAGGETQYF

J: TRBJ2-1
size: -
V: TRBV7-6
D: TRBD2
DNA: TGTGCCAGCAGCTTAGGGACTAGCGGGGGGGCCGGGGAGCAGTTCTTC
CDR3: CASSLGTSGGAGEQFF

J: TRBJ2-3
size: -
V: TRBV4-2
D: TRBD2
DNA: TGTGCCAGCAGCCCCCTAGCGGGGGGCGGAGGGACAGATACGCAGTATTTT
CDR3: CASSPLAGGGGTDTQYF

J: TRBJ1-5
size: -
V: TRBV4-1
D: TRBD1
DNA: TGCGCCAGCAGCCAAGCCCATAGGGACAGAAATCAGCCCCAGCATTTT
CDR3: CASSQAHRDRNQPQHF

J: TRBJ2-5
size: -
V: TRBV5-1
D: TRBD2
DNA: TGCGCCAGCAGCTTGAGAGGACTAGCGAACCAAGAGACCCAGTACTTC
CDR3: CASSLRGLANQETQYF

J: TRBJ1-5
size: -
V: TRBV23-1
D: -
DNA: TGCGCCAGCAGTCTCCGAGGCAATCAGCCCCAGCATTTT
CDR3: CASSLRGNQPQHF

J: TRBJ2-3
size: -
V: TRBV2
D: TRBD2
DNA: TGTGCCAGCAGTGAAGGGCGTGGAGGAGCGGGGGGGGAGTATTTT
CDR3: CASSEGRGGAGGEYF

J: TRBJ2-7
size: once
V: TRBV6-1
D: -
DNA: TGTGCCAGCAGTGAAGCTCCACTAGTCTACGAGCAGTACTTC
CDR3: CASSEAPLVYEQYF

J: TRBJ2-1
size: once
V: TRBV29-1
D: TRBD2
DNA: TGCAGCGTCTCCAGGACTAGCGGGGTGTTAGAGCAGTTCTTC
CDR3: CSVSRTSGVLEQFF

J: TRBJ1-1
size: -
V: TRBV6-1
D: -
DNA: TGTGCCAGCTTGGGAGAGGGAGTATCCACTGAAGCTTTCTTT
CDR3: CASLGEGVSTEAFF

J: TRBJ2-7
size: -
V: TRBV4-2
D: -
DNA: TGTGCCAGCAGCCAAGAAGCACAGGCATACGAGCAGTACTTC
CDR3: CASSQEAQAYEQYF

J: TRBJ2-1
size: -
V: TRBV14
D: TRBD2
DNA: TGTGCCAGCAGCCATCCACTAGCGGGGGGGCCGGATGAGCAGTTCTTC
CDR3: CASSHPLAGGPDEQFF

J: TRBJ2-1
size: -
V: TRBV29-1
D: TRBD1
DNA: TGCAGCGTTGACCCCACATCACAGGGGCCTGGACAGTTCTTC
CDR3: CSVDPTSQGPGQFF

J: TRBJ2-7
size: -
V: TRBV5-1
D: TRBD2
DNA: TGCGCCAGCAGCCCTGGAGCGGGGGGACCCCCAGGCGAGCAGTACTTC
CDR3: CASSPGAGGPPGEQYF

J: TRBJ2-7
size: -
V: TRBV9
D: TRBD2
DNA: TGTGCCAGCAGCGTAGCCTCGGGGGGGCGGTACGAGCAGTACTTC
CDR3: CASSVASGGRYEQYF

J: TRBJ2-6
size: -
V: TRBV5-1
D: -
DNA: TGCGCCAGCAGCTTGGGGCAGGGAAGAGTAGGGGCCAACGTCCTGACTTTC
CDR3: CASSLGQGRVGANVLTF

J: TRBJ2-1
size: -
V: TRBV29-1
D: -
DNA: TGCAGCTTTGGGGTTTACAATGAGCAGTTCTTC
CDR3: CSFGVYNEQFF

J: TRBJ2-1
size: once
V: TRBV6-4
D: -
DNA: TGTGCCAGCAGTGTTCGGCAGGGCCTCAACAATGAGCAGTTCTTC
CDR3: CASSVRQGLNNEQFF

J: TRBJ2-5
size: -
V: TRBV29-1
D: TRBD1
DNA: TGCAGCGTGGGGACAGGGGCTGGCCAAGAGACCCAGTACTTC
CDR3: CSVGTGAGQETQYF

J: TRBJ2-7
size: -
V: TRBV7-9
D: -
DNA: TGTGCCAGCAGCTCGAGAGGCGGGATTTACGAGCAGTACTTC
CDR3: CASSSRGGIYEQYF

J: TRBJ2-7
size: -
V: TRBV12-5
D: TRBD2
DNA: TGTGCTAGTGCGCCCGGGACTAGCGGGGGGTTCTCCTACGAGCAGTACTTC
CDR3: CASAPGTSGGFSYEQYF

J: TRBJ2-1
size: -
V: TRBV27
D: -
DNA: TGTGCCAGCGGCGCCGGGAGTAGGAATGAGCAGTTCTTC
CDR3: CASGAGSRNEQFF